The present TCR beta chain was sequenced within a study of cytomegalovirus exposure and HLA in healthy donors. Study context: Tens of millions of unique TCRs from HLA-typed donors made up an early data release. The study, taken as a whole, reports: Later analysis revealed greater clonal expansion in HLA-associated TCR beta chains than in equally common others. Among immune exposure information, only CMV serostatus was available. The likely explanation for a cluster of highly shared sequence variants was sequencing artifact.

The primer mix had 60 Vbeta and 13 Jbeta primers. Here immunoSEQ multiplex PCR was the method, and the copy in TCRdb shows in-frame clones only, minus some. The sample yields some 93,000 clones, 78% seen once. As to this clone: Its antigen remains unidentified.

The CDR3 is made up of 13 amino acids. The V and J ends lost 2 bases and 5 bases respectively, with 10 bases between them. Germline CDR1 is MNHEY and CDR2 is SVGAGI. This receptor was obtained from a woman aged 40 to 50 in good health and CMV-seronegative. V gene TRBV6-5 combines with J gene TRBJ2-7, with a possible D match to TRBD2 (5 bases). The sequencing sample was made of PBMCs. CDR3 in amino acids: CASSYTEVDEQYF. The CDR3 region has the DNA TGTGCCAGCAGTTACACGGAGGTGGACGAGCAGTACTTC.